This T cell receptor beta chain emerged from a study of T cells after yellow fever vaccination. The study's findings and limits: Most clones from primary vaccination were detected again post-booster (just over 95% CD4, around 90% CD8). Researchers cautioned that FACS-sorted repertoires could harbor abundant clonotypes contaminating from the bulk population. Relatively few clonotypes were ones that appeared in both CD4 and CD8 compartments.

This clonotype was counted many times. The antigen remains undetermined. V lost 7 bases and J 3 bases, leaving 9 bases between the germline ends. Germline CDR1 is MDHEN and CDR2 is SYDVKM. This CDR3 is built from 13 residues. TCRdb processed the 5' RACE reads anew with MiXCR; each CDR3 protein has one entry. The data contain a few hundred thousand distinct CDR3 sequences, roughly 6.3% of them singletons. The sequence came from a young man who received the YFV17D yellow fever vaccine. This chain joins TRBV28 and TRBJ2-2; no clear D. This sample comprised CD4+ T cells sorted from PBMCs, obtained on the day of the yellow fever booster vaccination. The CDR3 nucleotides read TGTGCCAGCAAAGCACTATACACCGGGGAGCTGTTTTTT. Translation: CASKALYTGELFF.